A few counts support the clone carrying this T cell receptor beta chain. The data were taken from a study of shared T cell receptors in the human thymus. The protocol was immunoSEQ multiplex PCR, while the TCRdb copy is restricted to in-frame clones and leaves out a portion. The table shows hundreds of thousands of clones, with 87% occurring only once. The V end lost 6 bases, the J end lost 4 bases, and 6 bases lay between the germline ends. Germline V gene sequence: CDR1 MNHNY, CDR2 SVGAGI (reference sequence). The CDR3 contains 11 residues. A further study also used this sample, focusing on human thymus T cells. That investigation notes: Thymus specimens were resections from corrective heart surgery. Apparent bias marked the V and J gene usage of thymic and blood repertoires. Related work showed strongly overlapping thymic repertoires across unrelated individuals.

Sequencing was done on a sample of thymocytes. This chain links TRBV6-6 with TRBJ1-1, with D unclear. The clonotype was recovered from a boy in the first two years of life with a congenital heart defect. CDR3 DNA: TGTGCCAGCAGGGCAGGCACTGAAGCTTTCTTT. Protein: CASRAGTEAFF.